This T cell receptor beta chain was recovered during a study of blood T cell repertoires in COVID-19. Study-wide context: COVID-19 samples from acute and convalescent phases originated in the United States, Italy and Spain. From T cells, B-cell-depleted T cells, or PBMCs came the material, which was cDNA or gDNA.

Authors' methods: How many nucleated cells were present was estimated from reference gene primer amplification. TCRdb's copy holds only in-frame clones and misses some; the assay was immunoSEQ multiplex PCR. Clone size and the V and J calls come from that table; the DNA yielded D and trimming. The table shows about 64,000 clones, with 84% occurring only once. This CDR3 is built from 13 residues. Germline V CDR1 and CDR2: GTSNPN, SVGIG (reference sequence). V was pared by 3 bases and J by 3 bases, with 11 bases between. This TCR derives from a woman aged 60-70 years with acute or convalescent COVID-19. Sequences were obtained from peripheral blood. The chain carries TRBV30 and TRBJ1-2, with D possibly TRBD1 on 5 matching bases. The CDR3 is CAWREGRDYGYTF. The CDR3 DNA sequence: TGTGCCTGGAGGGAGGGACGGGACTATGGCTACACCTTC.